Listed below are T cell receptor beta chains from one sample, sequenced in a study of CD8 T cells in ankylosing spondylitis. Each CDR3 protein gets one entry after TCRdb re-called the 5' RACE reads with MiXCR. This table has 250,000 or so distinct CDR3 sequences, 18% appearing once. The specimen was blood, either unsorted or a sorted T cell fraction (not recorded which). Receptors were obtained from a male donor with ankylosing spondylitis or in good health (not recorded which). Each CDR3 is given without its conserved first and last residue.

V gene	J gene	CDR3 protein
TRBV9	TRBJ1-3	ASSVRAVGNTIY
TRBV29-1	TRBJ2-7	SVEGLAGGREQY
TRBV20-1	TRBJ2-2	SAKGGGGPVGELF
TRBV13	TRBJ2-1	ASSFLLASGTNNEQF
TRBV12-3/TRBV12-4	TRBJ2-7	ASSLAPAVYEQY
TRBV12-3/TRBV12-4	TRBJ1-3	ASSANTGGDTIY
TRBV12-3/TRBV12-4	TRBJ1-1	ASTTAGAYTEAF
TRBV21-1	TRBJ2-1	ASSEGGPAWSEQF
TRBV6-5	TRBJ2-5	ASSYTAGQETQY
TRBV29-1	TRBJ2-3	SVVGDRGPGTDTQY
TRBV7-6	TRBJ1-1	ASTLFGTGPNTEAF
TRBV15	TRBJ2-2	ATEQGANTGELF
TRBV4-1	TRBJ2-5	ASSQDLGEQETQY
TRBV20-1	TRBJ1-6	SARRPGKDYNSPLH
TRBV27	TRBJ2-7	ASSYGHPTSYEQY
TRBV5-1	TRBJ2-7	ASSLSGRGTYEQY
TRBV6-5	TRBJ2-5	ASSLHQGGEETQY
TRBV20-1	TRBJ1-2	SASPGGYGYT
TRBV4-1	TRBJ1-5	ASSQGDRAGNQPQH
TRBV4-3	TRBJ2-3	ASSQDQSGLLADTQY
TRBV6-2/TRBV6-3	TRBJ2-1	ASSSNRISSYNEQF
TRBV7-9	TRBJ2-1	ATRLAGGPYNEQF
TRBV25-1	TRBJ2-7	ASSDRDSGTLEQY
TRBV19	TRBJ1-5	ATDGGYQPQH
TRBV5-6	TRBJ2-7	ASRSGASLREQY
TRBV27	TRBJ1-1	ASRHQGGTEAF
TRBV4-2	TRBJ2-7	ASSQERDRRYYEQY
TRBV6-2/TRBV6-3	TRBJ2-3	ASSPKSTDTQY
TRBV6-2/TRBV6-3	TRBJ2-1	ASIGTGGVLEQF
TRBV5-1	TRBJ2-2	ASSLEGAKNTGELF
TRBV4-1	TRBJ2-3	ASSQDPGLEQTQY
TRBV29-1	TRBJ2-7	SVEGYEAEQY
TRBV29-1	TRBJ1-2	SVAHTGYGYT
TRBV20-1	TRBJ2-5	SAREGDLPIQETQY
TRBV29-1	TRBJ2-7	SVVGDRGREQY
TRBV27	TRBJ2-7	ASSSGPGYEQY